The entry below describes one T cell receptor beta chain. Its cognate antigen is unknown. The protocol was immunoSEQ multiplex PCR, while the TCRdb copy is restricted to in-frame clones and leaves out a portion. The sample shows some 270,000 clones, just over 85% of them seen only once. This specimen comes from a study of cytomegalovirus exposure and HLA in healthy donors. Regarding the study as a whole: In the roughly 120 validation repertoires, a later analysis found that first-cohort TCR clusters tended to co-occur.

Trimming pared 4 bases from V and 5 bases from J, leaving 4 bases between. Germline V gives CDR1 SGHRS, CDR2 YFSETQ. This CDR3 spans 11 amino acids. The source of this sequence is a young woman in good health and CMV-seronegative. The material sequenced was PBMCs. The rearrangement links TRBV5-1 to TRBJ2-1; D not certain. The CDR3 DNA sequence: TGCGCCAGCAGCCAAAACAATGAGCAGTTCTTC. Its protein product is CASSQNNEQFF.